The 10 T cell receptor beta chains given below trace back to one sample, sequenced in a study of blood T cell repertoires in COVID-19. Using immunoSEQ multiplex PCR, the repertoire was profiled, and TCRdb retains in-frame clones only, with some absent. Of 120,000 or so clones in the sample, around 90% are singletons; the top ten hold approximately 3.9%. Input material: peripheral blood. The source of these receptors is a woman aged 55-70 years with COVID-19, enrolled during active disease.

The J gene is TRBJ2-5, the V gene TRBV9; 8 bases agree with TRBD1. The CDR3 is 14 amino acids. V lost 0 bases to trimming and J lost 2 bases; unmatched junction nucleotides: 0. Germline V gives CDR1 SGDLS, CDR2 YYNGEE. In DNA, the CDR3 is TGTGCCAGCAGCGTAGACAGGGGGCAAGAGACCCAGTACTTC. This gives the protein CASSVDRGQETQYF.

The chain joins TRBV5-5 to TRBJ1-1; no definite D call. This CDR3 has 11 residues. Germline CDR1 SGHKS, CDR2 YYEKEE (reference sequence). V was trimmed by 3 bases and J by 2 bases, leaving 2 bases between them. The CDR3: CASSSNTEAFF. The CDR3 DNA is TGTGCCAGCAGCTCTAACACTGAAGCTTTCTTT.

The chain has TRBV6-5 and TRBJ1-1; D remains unclear. The CDR3 has 13 residues. With 6 bases removed from V and 1 base from J, the gap between germline ends came to 9 bases. The V gene's germline CDR1 is MNHEY and CDR2 SVGAGI. CDR3 in amino acids: CASRRGSNTEAFF. The CDR3, as DNA: TGTGCCAGCAGGAGAGGGTCGAACACTGAAGCTTTCTTT.

The rearrangement joins TRBV10-3 to TRBJ1-2; 7 bases are shared with TRBD1. The V and J ends lost 10 bases and 6 bases, in that order; junction bases with no gene match: 5. Germline V CDR1 and CDR2: ENHRY, SYGVKD. This CDR3 has 11 residues. This chain's CDR3 is CATGGINGYTF. The CDR3 bases are TGTGCCACAGGGGGAATAAATGGCTACACCTTC.

J is TRBJ2-7 and V is TRBV19; D may be TRBD1 (5 bases). CDR1 and CDR2 (germline): LNHDA, SQIVND (reference sequence). This CDR3 is 14 amino acids long. The ends were cut back, 9 bases at V and 6 bases at J, with 21 bases in the middle. CDR3 DNA sequence: TGTGCCAGCTCCAAGGGGCGCGTTAGCCCCGAGCAGTACTTC. Translating it yields CASSKGRVSPEQYF.

This clone was picked up a small number of times. V is TRBV13 and J is TRBJ1-2; D is perhaps TRBD1 (6 bases). The CDR3 covers 14 residues. Per the germline V gene, CDR1 is PRHDT and CDR2 is FYEKMQ (reference sequence). V lost 0 bases and J 3 bases, leaving 8 bases between the germline ends. The CDR3 spells CASSLGGAYYGYTF. The DNA of the CDR3 is TGTGCCAGCAGCTTAGGGGGGGCGTACTATGGCTACACCTTC.

J is TRBJ2-3 and V is TRBV7-9; 10 bases align to TRBD1. The CDR3 has 15 residues. Losses at the gene ends were 3 bases for V and 6 bases for J; bases not matched to a gene: 6. Germline CDR1 and CDR2: SEHNR and FQNEAQ (reference sequence). CDR3 in DNA: TGTGCCAGCAGCTTCGACAGGGGGCTAAGGGATACGCAGTATTTT. As protein: CASSFDRGLRDTQYF.

The V gene is TRBV9, the J gene TRBJ2-7; a possible D gene is TRBD1 (7 bases). Trimming took off 0 bases at V and 6 bases at J, with 10 bases between the two ends. CDR1 is SGDLS and CDR2 is YYNGEE in the germline V gene. The CDR3 covers 13 residues. The CDR3 here is CASSVGQGGEQYF. The CDR3 bases are TGTGCCAGCAGCGTAGGACAGGGAGGCGAGCAGTACTTC.

The CDR3 DNA reads TGTGCCAGCAGCCTCCAGGGGGACTATGGCTACACCTTC. Translating it yields CASSLQGDYGYTF. V usage is TRBV6-5 and J usage is TRBJ1-2, with 7 bases fitting TRBD1. The J segment lost 3 bases and the V segment lost 6 bases, leaving 4 bases of the junction unmatched. Germline CDR1 MNHEY, CDR2 SVGAGI. There are 13 residues in the CDR3.

V usage is TRBV5-1 and J usage is TRBJ1-1, with D unresolved. Germline CDR1 and CDR2: SGHRS and YFSETQ. This CDR3 is 11 amino acids long. The V gene lost 4 bases and the J gene lost 7 bases, with 8 bases spanning the gap. The CDR3 DNA sequence: TGCGCCAGCAGCGTCAGAGGTGAAGCTTTCTTT. As protein: CASSVRGEAFF.